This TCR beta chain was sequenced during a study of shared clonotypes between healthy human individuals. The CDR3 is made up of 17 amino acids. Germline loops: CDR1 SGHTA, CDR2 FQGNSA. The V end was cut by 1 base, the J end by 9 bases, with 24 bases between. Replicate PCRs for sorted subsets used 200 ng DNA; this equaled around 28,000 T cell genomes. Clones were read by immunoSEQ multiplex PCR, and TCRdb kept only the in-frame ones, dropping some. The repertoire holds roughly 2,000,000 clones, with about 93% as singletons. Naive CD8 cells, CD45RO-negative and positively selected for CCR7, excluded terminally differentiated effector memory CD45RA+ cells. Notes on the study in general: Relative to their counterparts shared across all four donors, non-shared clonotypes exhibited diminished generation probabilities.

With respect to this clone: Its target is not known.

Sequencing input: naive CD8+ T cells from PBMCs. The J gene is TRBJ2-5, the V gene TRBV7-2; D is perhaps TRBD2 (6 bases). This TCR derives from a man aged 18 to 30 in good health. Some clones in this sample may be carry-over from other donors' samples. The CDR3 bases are TGTGCCAGCAGCTTAGGCATTTTAGCGGCCCCGAAAGGGGCCCAGTACTTC. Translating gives CASSLGILAAPKGAQYF.